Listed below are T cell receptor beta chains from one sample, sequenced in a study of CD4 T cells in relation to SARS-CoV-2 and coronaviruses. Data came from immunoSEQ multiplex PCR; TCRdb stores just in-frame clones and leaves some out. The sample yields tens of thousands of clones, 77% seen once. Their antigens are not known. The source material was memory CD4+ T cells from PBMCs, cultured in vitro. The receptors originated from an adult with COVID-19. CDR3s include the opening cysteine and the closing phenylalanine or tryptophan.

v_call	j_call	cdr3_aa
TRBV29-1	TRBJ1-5	CSVGTGADNQPQHF
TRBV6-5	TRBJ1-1	CASSYLGRDTEAFF
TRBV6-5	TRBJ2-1	CASSYSGTSDYNEQFF
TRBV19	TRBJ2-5	CASSIGHQETQYF
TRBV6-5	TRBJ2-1	CASSSLEFFSYNEQFF
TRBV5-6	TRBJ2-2	CASSLLQVATGELFF
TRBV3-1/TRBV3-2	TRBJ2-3	CASSQDRATDTQYF
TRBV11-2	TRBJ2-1	CASSLETPGKRDRPYNEQFF
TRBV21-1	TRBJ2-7	CASSKHTDRGDTYEQYF
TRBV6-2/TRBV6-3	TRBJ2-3	CASSYAGETDTQYF
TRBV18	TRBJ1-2	CASSPAQGGYTF
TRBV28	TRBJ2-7	CASSLGQGGYEQYF
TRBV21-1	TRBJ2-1	CASSKGRGSGSFEEQFF
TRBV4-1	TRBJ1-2	CASSQDSLANYGYTF
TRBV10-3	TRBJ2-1	CAISVDVFTYNEQFF
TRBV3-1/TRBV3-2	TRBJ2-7	CASSQGLAANSYEQYF
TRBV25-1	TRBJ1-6	CASSGLAANNSPLHF
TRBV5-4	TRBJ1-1	CASSLIGSNTEAFF
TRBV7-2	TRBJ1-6	CASSLVDRDNSPLHF
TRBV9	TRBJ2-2	CASTRQNTGELFF
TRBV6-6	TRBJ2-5	CASSYLTGMGETQYF
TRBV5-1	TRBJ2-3	CASSGTSGQYTQYF
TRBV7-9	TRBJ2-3	CASSRGTSGITDTQYF
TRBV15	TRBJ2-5	CATSRQYQETQYF
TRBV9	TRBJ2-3	CASSSGRDTDTQYF
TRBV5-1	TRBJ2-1	CASSLGGSYNEQFF
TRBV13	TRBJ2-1	CASSTSEASSYNEQFF
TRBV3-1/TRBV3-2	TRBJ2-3	CASSQLADTQYF
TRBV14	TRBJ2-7	CASSQKGLAGNEQYF
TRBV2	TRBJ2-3	CASETSGSLYTQYF
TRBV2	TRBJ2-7	CASSGGSGGSSYEQYF
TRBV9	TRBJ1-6	CASSVEGGLSPLHF
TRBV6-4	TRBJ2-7	CASSDSPRDREGQSYEQYF
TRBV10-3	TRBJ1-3	CAISSDRRGNTIYF
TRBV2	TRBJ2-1	CASSKGPYNEQFF
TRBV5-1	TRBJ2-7	CASRFGGLGPDEQYF
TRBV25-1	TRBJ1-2	CASSEFRGGGYTF
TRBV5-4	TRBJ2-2	CASSRDQGIGELFF
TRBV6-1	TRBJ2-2	CASSEVWSFWGTGELFF
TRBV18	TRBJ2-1	CASSPQDRGDNNEQFF
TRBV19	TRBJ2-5	CASSIGWGRVPGETQYF
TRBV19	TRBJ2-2	CASSKTSGRGSGELFF
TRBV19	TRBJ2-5	CASSLQQGWETQYF
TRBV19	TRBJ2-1	CASSTRTGSYNEQFF
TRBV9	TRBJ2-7	CASSGGMGANYEQYF
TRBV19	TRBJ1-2	CASRATGRRKTVRNYGYTF
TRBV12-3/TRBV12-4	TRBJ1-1	CASSPRGNLAFF
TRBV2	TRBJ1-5	CASSRPQQPQHF
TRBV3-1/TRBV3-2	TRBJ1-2	CASSPGSDYGYTF
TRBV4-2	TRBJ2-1	CASSHSGLAGLNEQFF
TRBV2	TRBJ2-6	CASTLNWGQGYTGANVLTF
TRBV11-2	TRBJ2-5	CASRAGVGGAKETQYF
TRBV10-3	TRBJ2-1	CAINSEGGNWDEQFF
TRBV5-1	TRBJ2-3	CASSSGIGTDTQYF
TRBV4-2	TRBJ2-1	CASSQDEVAGDSYNEQFF
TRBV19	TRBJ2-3	CASSIVRLRSTDTQYF
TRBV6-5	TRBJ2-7	CASSPGNSYEQYF
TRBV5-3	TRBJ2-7	CARSLVGLVVEQYF
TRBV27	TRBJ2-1	CASSYRRSYNEQFF